This TCR beta chain was captured in a study of blood T cells in healthy people across ages. Details on this clonotype: Its antigen remains unknown.

Overall study findings and caveats: Researchers judged that diversity estimates from one million T cells fell short of true values.

The second PCR ran roughly 6 to 11 cycles with a sample-barcoded 5' primer and J-beta primers. Via MiXCR, TCRdb re-called the 5' RACE reads, giving one row per CDR3 protein. This table holds under 2 million distinct CDR3 sequences, approximately 32% found once. The CDR3 consists of 14 residues. Losses at the gene ends were 5 bases for V and 8 bases for J; bases not matched to a gene: 8. The sequence came from a woman aged 25 to 39 in good health. The chain uses TRBV12-3 or TRBV12-4 and TRBJ2-3, with 9 positions matching TRBD2. The sequenced sample was blood. Here the CDR3 reads CASSLGTSLGTQYF. Written as DNA, the CDR3 is TGTGCCAGCAGTCTCGGGACTAGCCTGGGTACGCAGTATTTT.